The entry below gives a single T cell receptor (beta chain) sequence along with its context. Its target is not known. These data belong to a study of OX40 agonist ivuxolimab in advanced cancers. The CDR3 runs to 18 residues. The germline CDR1 and CDR2 sequences are SEHNR and FQNEAQ (reference sequence). The V and J ends lost 5 bases and 0 bases respectively, with 23 bases between them. Whole-study findings and limits: More expanded clones were found, on average, in CD8+ than in CD4+ T cells.

Clones were sequenced by immunoSEQ multiplex PCR, and TCRdb holds only the in-frame ones, with some missing. The table shows under 100,000 clones, with roughly 90% occurring only once. Sequencing was performed on CD4+ or CD8+ T cells sorted from blood, taken in a trial of the OX40 agonist ivuxolimab. The receptor's source is an adult with an advanced solid tumor such as melanoma, head and neck, liver or kidney cancer. The gene calls are TRBV7-9 and TRBJ2-7, with D hard to call. This CDR3 is CASSPDPLGLLRSYEQYF. Here the CDR3 DNA reads TGTGCCAGCAGCCCCGACCCTTTGGGCCTCCTCCGCTCCTACGAGCAGTACTTC. Supplemented by reference TRBV7-9 and TRBJ2-7, the full variable domain reads DTGVSQNPRHKITKRGQNVTFRCDPISEHNRLYWYRQTLGQGPEFLTYFQNEAQLEKSRLLSDRFSAERPKGSFSTLEIQRTEQGDSAMYLCASSPDPLGLLRSYEQYFGPGTRLTVT.